The 32 T cell receptor beta chains in this list originate from one sample, sequenced in a study of shared clonotypes between healthy human individuals. TCRdb's table, derived via immunoSEQ multiplex PCR, lists solely in-frame clones and lacks some. The sample lists approximately 350,000 clones; around 96% were seen once. Sequencing used memory CD8+ T cells sorted from blood. Described subset: CD45RO+ cells pooled with CCR7-negative TemRA cells. The receptors here all came from a man aged 25 to 40 in good health.

The rearrangement links TRBV19 to TRBJ2-7, with 7 bases that match TRBD1. Germline trimming cut 3 bases from V and 0 bases from J; bases unmatched to any gene: 5. The CDR3 has 15 residues. Germline CDR1 reads LNHDA; CDR2 reads SQIVND (reference sequence). The CDR3 coding sequence is TGTGCCAGTAGTATGGTGGCAGGGGGCTCCTACGAGCAGTACTTC. Protein product: CASSMVAGGSYEQYF.

The chain couples TRBV5-8 to TRBJ2-3; no firm D call. Trimming cost V 0 bases and J 0 bases, with 8 bases left between them. The CDR3 runs to 15 residues. In germline, CDR1 is SGHTS, CDR2 YDEGEE. CDR3 bases: TGTGCCAGCAGCTTGGATCCGTCTAGCACAGATACGCAGTATTTT. Translated: CASSLDPSSTDTQYF. The full variable domain, its missing parts supplied by reference TRBV5-8 and TRBJ2-3, is EAGVTQSPTHLIKTRGQQATLRCSPISGHTSVYWYQQALGLGLQFLLWYDEGEERNRGNFPPRFSGRQFPNYSSELNVNALELEDSALYLCASSLDPSSTDTQYFGPGTRLTVL.

V is TRBV18 and J is TRBJ2-6; D perhaps matches TRBD1 (6 bases). CDR1 and CDR2 (germline): KGHSH, LQKENI. CDR3 length: 16 amino acids. Trimming removed 4 bases at V and 4 bases at J, with 14 bases between. In nucleotides, the CDR3 is TGTGCCAGCTCACTGATCCCAGGGGCCGGGGCCAACGTCCTGACTTTC. It translates to CASSLIPGAGANVLTF.

This chain joins TRBV27 and TRBJ1-5; D remains unclear. This CDR3 is built from 12 residues. The germline CDR1 and CDR2 sequences are MNHEY and SMNVEV (reference sequence). V lost 5 bases, J lost 10 bases, and 12 bases lay in between. CDR3 loop: CASSRALGPQHF. Written as DNA, the CDR3 is TGTGCCAGCAGTCGCGCCCTTGGACCCCAGCATTTT.

The chain uses TRBV12-1 and TRBJ2-3; TRBD2 is the table's D call and was not checked against the DNA. TRBV12-1 is tagged as a pseudogene. There are 16 residues in the CDR3. The CDR3 DNA sequence: TGTGCCAGCAGCCCCTATCTAGCGGGACCCACAGATACGCAGTATTTT. Amino acids: CASSPYLAGPTDTQYF.

The chain carries TRBV7-9 and TRBJ2-7; D is undetermined. This CDR3 spans 14 amino acids. Germline V gene sequence: CDR1 SEHNR, CDR2 FQNEAQ (reference sequence). Trimming removed 4 bases from V and 0 bases from J, with 10 bases in between. CDR3 in DNA: TGTGCCAGCAGCTACCCGGCTTCCTCCTACGAGCAGTACTTC. This encodes CASSYPASSYEQYF. The whole variable domain, filled in from reference TRBV7-9 and TRBJ2-7, reads DTGVSQNPRHKITKRGQNVTFRCDPISEHNRLYWYRQTLGQGPEFLTYFQNEAQLEKSRLLSDRFSAERPKGSFSTLEIQRTEQGDSAMYLCASSYPASSYEQYFGPGTRLTVT.

The rearrangement joins TRBV28 to TRBJ1-5; no clear D gene. V was pared by 2 bases and J by 4 bases, with 12 bases between. The CDR3 spans 15 residues. Germline V gives CDR1 MDHEN, CDR2 SYDVKM. CDR3 DNA: TGTGCCAGCAGTTTAGATGTGAGGTTAAATCAGCCCCAGCATTTT. Its protein product is CASSLDVRLNQPQHF.

The rearrangement joins TRBV30 to TRBJ2-7; 8 bases align to TRBD2. The trim removed 0 bases at V and 0 bases at J, leaving 1 base unmatched. Germline CDR1 and CDR2: GTSNPN and SVGIG (reference sequence). This CDR3 region has 14 residues. CDR3 bases: TGTGCCTGGAGTGTAGGGACTAGCTCCTACGAGCAGTACTTC. It yields the protein CAWSVGTSSYEQYF.

The chain links TRBV28 to TRBJ1-5; tentative D call: TRBD1 (6 bases). Germline CDR1 reads MDHEN; CDR2 reads SYDVKM. Between the trimmed V and J ends, which lost 6 bases and 7 bases, there was a span of 13 bases. The CDR3 extends over 13 amino acids. As DNA, the CDR3 is TGTGCCAGCAGACCCACAGGGTTGCAGCCCCAGCATTTT. Translating gives CASRPTGLQPQHF.

The chain carries TRBV7-2 and TRBJ2-3; 7 nucleotides match TRBD1. Germline V gene lookup returns CDR1 SGHTA and CDR2 FQGNSA. The CDR3 has 13 amino acids. DNA of the CDR3: TGTGCTTTGAGGGGGCGTGGCGGGGATACGCAGTATTTT. It translates to CALRGRGGDTQYF.

The rearrangement joins TRBV29-1 to TRBJ2-1, with 11 bases lining up with TRBD2. The CDR3 length is 16 residues. V was pared by 4 bases and J by 4 bases, with 9 bases of the junction left unmatched. CDR1 SQVTM and CDR2 ANQGSEA come from the germline V gene. CDR3 bases: TGCAGCGTTGGGGGGGGACGGACTAGCGGGTACAATGAGCAGTTCTTC. It is translated as CSVGGGRTSGYNEQFF.

Regarding this clone: The sample has other DNA sequences that encode this CDR3 too. This chain joins TRBV25-1 and TRBJ2-2; D remains unclear. Germline V lookup: CDR1 MGHDK, CDR2 SYGVNS. Trimming stripped 6 bases from V and 5 bases from J, with 4 bases between. The CDR3 contains 11 residues. CDR3 residues: CASRGTGELFF. The CDR3 nucleotides read TGTGCCAGCAGGGGTACCGGGGAGCTGTTTTTT.

The chain combines TRBV28 with TRBJ2-7; D assignment may be TRBD1 or TRBD2 (5 bases each). Germline V gene lookup returns CDR1 MDHEN and CDR2 SYDVKM. This CDR3 is 15 amino acids long. V was clipped by 5 bases and J by 4 bases, with 18 bases between them. The CDR3 DNA reads TGTGCCAGCAGTCTCGGGGTGATGGGGCGGTACGAGCAGTACTTC. Residues: CASSLGVMGRYEQYF.

The gene calls are TRBV6-1 and TRBJ2-7, with D hard to call. There are 13 residues in the CDR3. CDR1 is MNHNS and CDR2 is SASEGT in the germline V gene. The V gene lost 8 bases and the J gene lost 3 bases, with 14 bases spanning the gap. CDR3 sequence: CASQDPHLYEQYF. In nucleotides, the CDR3 is TGTGCCAGCCAGGACCCCCATCTCTACGAGCAGTACTTC.

Notes on this clone: In the same sample, other DNA sequences code for this CDR3. The rearrangement joins TRBV9 to TRBJ2-2; D uncertain. This CDR3 comprises 12 residues. V lost 0 bases, J lost 7 bases, and 4 bases lay in between. Germline CDR1 is SGDLS and CDR2 is YYNGEE. CDR3 in DNA: TGTGCCAGCAGCGTAGTCGGCGGGGAGCTGTTTTTT. It specifies CASSVVGGELFF. Full variable domain (rest looked up from reference TRBV9 and TRBJ2-2): DSGVTQTPKHLITATGQRVTLRCSPRSGDLSVYWYQQSLDQGLQFLIQYYNGEERAKGNILERFSAQQFPDLHSELNLSSLELGDSALYFCASSVVGGELFFGEGSRLTVL.

The chain couples TRBV5-5 to TRBJ2-2, with unresolved D. CDR3 length equals 13 residues. Germline CDR1 is SGHKS and CDR2 is YYEKEE (reference sequence). Trimming pared 3 bases from V and 8 bases from J, leaving 11 bases between. The CDR3 DNA reads TGTGCCAGCAGCTACTCGACTGGGGGGGAGCTGTTTTTT. Protein product: CASSYSTGGELFF.

J is TRBJ2-2 and V is TRBV2; D is undetermined. The V gene lost 3 bases and the J gene lost 5 bases, with 13 bases spanning the gap. This CDR3 comprises 15 residues. Germline CDR1 and CDR2: SNHLY and FYNNEI. CDR3: CASSEVSPGTGELFF. Written as DNA, the CDR3 is TGTGCCAGCAGTGAGGTCAGTCCTGGGACCGGGGAGCTGTTTTTT.

CDR3 in amino acids: CASKFGGPSNEKLFF. In DNA form, the CDR3 reads TGTGCCAGTAAATTCGGCGGCCCTTCTAATGAAAAACTGTTTTTT. This rearrangement joins TRBV19 to TRBJ1-4; unclear D gene. This CDR3 has 15 amino acids. V was trimmed by 7 bases and J by 3 bases, leaving 15 bases between them. Germline V gives CDR1 LNHDA, CDR2 SQIVND (reference sequence).

The rearrangement joins TRBV19 to TRBJ2-4; D gene uncertain. CDR3 length: 13 residues. Looked up from germline, CDR1 is LNHDA and CDR2 is SQIVND (reference sequence). Trimming pared 6 bases from V and 9 bases from J, leaving 15 bases between. CDR3 coding DNA: TGTGCCAGTAGCCTTCGATTAGGGTCCATTCAGTACTTC. This encodes CASSLRLGSIQYF.

This sequence joins TRBV25-1 and TRBJ2-4, with D unresolved. Germline-derived CDR1 and CDR2 are MGHDK and SYGVNS. V was shortened by 5 bases and J by 1 base, with 15 bases between the two germline ends. CDR3 length equals 16 residues. The CDR3 here is CASSKAITVAKNIQYF. The CDR3 DNA reads as TGTGCCAGCAGTAAAGCCATTACGGTGGCCAAAAACATTCAGTACTTC.

The chain has TRBV4-1 and TRBJ2-3; 14 bases agree with TRBD2. This CDR3 has 17 residues. The V gene end was trimmed by 0 bases and the J gene end by 4 bases; junction bases not matched to a gene: 3. Germline CDR1 is MGHRA and CDR2 is YSYEKL. Here the CDR3 reads CASSQDGTSGRADTQYF. CDR3 DNA: TGCGCCAGCAGCCAAGATGGGACTAGCGGGAGAGCAGATACGCAGTATTTT.

V usage is TRBV10-3 and J usage is TRBJ2-3; D is unresolved. V lost 3 bases and J lost 2, with 9 bases in between. The CDR3 is 14 amino acids. The germline V gene has CDR1 ENHRY and CDR2 SYGVKD. The CDR3 DNA is TGTGCCATCAGTGATCGGCAGACCACAGATACGCAGTATTTT. Its translation: CAISDRQTTDTQYF.

The chain employs TRBV28 and TRBJ2-2; D is perhaps TRBD1 or TRBD2 (5 bases each). The V and J ends lost 2 bases and 4 bases respectively, with 17 bases between them. Germline values: CDR1 MDHEN, CDR2 SYDVKM. The CDR3 loop spans 17 amino acids. CDR3 protein: CASSLNREGRSTGELFF. The CDR3 region has the DNA TGTGCCAGCAGTTTAAATCGAGAGGGACGGAGCACCGGGGAGCTGTTTTTT.

The rearrangement uses TRBV30 and TRBJ2-1; 7 bases are a match to TRBD2. The CDR3 loop spans 16 amino acids. V lost 0 bases, J lost 3 bases, and 8 bases stayed unmatched. CDR1 is GTSNPN and CDR2 is SVGIG in the germline V gene (reference sequence). As DNA, the CDR3 is TGTGCCTGGAGTGTACCACAACTAGCGTTCTACAATGAGCAGTTCTTC. Translated: CAWSVPQLAFYNEQFF. Variable domain in full (rest from reference TRBV30 and TRBJ2-1): SQTIHQWPATLVQPVGSPLSLECTVEGTSNPNLYWYRQAAGRGLQLLFYSVGIGQISSEVPQNLSASRPQDRQFILSSKKLLLSDSGFYLCAWSVPQLAFYNEQFFGPGTRLTVL.

A single count supports this clone. The rearrangement uses TRBV27 and TRBJ2-3, with 9 bases identical to TRBD2. V lost 3 bases, J lost 4 bases, and 17 bases stayed unmatched. This CDR3 contains 19 residues. Germline V CDR1 and CDR2: MNHEY, SMNVEV (reference sequence). DNA of the CDR3: TGTGCCAGCAGTTTGAAGGCACAGGCGGCGGGAGGGCCTTCAGATACGCAGTATTTT. It specifies CASSLKAQAAGGPSDTQYF.

CDR3 coding DNA: TGTGCCAGCAGTTACGGGGGACTAGCGTCAGATACGCAGTATTTT. Protein sequence: CASSYGGLASDTQYF. The chain is built from TRBV6-5 and TRBJ2-3, with 10 bases identical to TRBD2. The CDR3 has 15 residues. J gave up 4 bases and V 2 bases, and 3 bases lay outside the gene matches. Germline lookup yields CDR1 MNHEY and CDR2 SVGAGI.

This chain uses TRBV5-5 with TRBJ2-7; TRBD2 aligns across 9 bases. The CDR3 extends over 13 amino acids. CDR1 is SGHKS and CDR2 is YYEKEE in the germline V gene (reference sequence). V was pared by 4 bases and J by 3 bases, with 2 bases of the junction left unmatched. The CDR3 here is CASSQTSGYEQYF. CDR3 in DNA: TGTGCCAGCAGCCAGACTAGCGGCTACGAGCAGTACTTC.

The V gene is TRBV28, the J gene TRBJ1-2; D is undetermined. CDR3 length: 13 residues. Germline V gene data show CDR1 as MDHEN and CDR2 as SYDVKM. V was cut by 6 bases and J by 1 base, with 9 bases left in between. This CDR3 reads CASSPNLNYGYTF. DNA of the CDR3: TGTGCCAGCAGCCCCAACCTTAACTATGGCTACACCTTC.

The J gene is TRBJ1-1, the V gene TRBV18; no reliable D call. This CDR3 has 14 residues. Trimming cost V 1 base and J 0 bases, with 6 bases left between them. CDR1 and CDR2 (germline): KGHSH, LQKENI. This CDR3 is CASSPLAMNTEAFF. In nucleotides, the CDR3 is TGTGCCAGCTCACCACTAGCCATGAACACTGAAGCTTTCTTT.

V and J are TRBV18 and TRBJ2-4, with D possibly matching TRBD1 (5 bases). There are 16 residues in the CDR3. Germline CDR1 is KGHSH and CDR2 is LQKENI. V lost 2 bases and J 1 base, leaving 12 bases between the germline ends. This chain's CDR3 is CASSPKYSGAKNIQYF. The CDR3 bases are TGTGCCAGCTCACCAAAATACTCAGGGGCCAAAAACATTCAGTACTTC.

The rearrangement links TRBV6-1 to TRBJ2-1; no firm D call. Per the germline V gene, CDR1 is MNHNS and CDR2 is SASEGT. V lost 7 bases and J 5 bases, leaving 18 bases between the germline ends. The CDR3 runs 15 residues. CDR3 sequence reads: CASIKNGRFNNEQFF. The CDR3 DNA follows: TGTGCCAGCATTAAGAACGGCCGCTTTAACAATGAGCAGTTCTTC.

This clone appeared a single time. The chain employs TRBV5-8 and TRBJ2-7, with D unclear. Germline V gene data show CDR1 as SGHTS and CDR2 as YDEGEE. CDR3 length: 12 residues. Deletions cut 0 bases from V and 2 bases from J, with 3 bases between. For the CDR3, the DNA is TGTGCCAGCAGCTTGGAGACCTACGAGCAGTACTTC. Its protein is CASSLETYEQYF.